The 9 T cell receptor beta chains given below trace back to one sample, sequenced in a study of molecular identifiers for immune sequencing clone quantification. MiXCR, run by TCRdb on the PCR reads, gives a single entry per CDR3 protein. The profile shows some 100,000 distinct CDR3 sequences, about 35% of them singletons. Input material: naive CD8+ T cells from blood, with Jurkat cell RNA spiked in. Subset noted: FACS-sorted CD8+CD4-CCR7+CD45RA+ naive T cells. The receptors were sampled from a human donor in good health. Some libraries in this study had Jurkat cell RNA spiked in.

The chain is built from TRBV2 and TRBJ1-1; a possible D gene is TRBD1 (5 bases). V was pared by 10 bases and J by 7 bases, with 25 bases between. CDR1 is SNHLY and CDR2 is FYNNEI in the germline V gene. There are 15 residues in the CDR3. The CDR3 reads CATRGAGIRIGEAFF. The CDR3, as DNA: TGTGCCACCCGCGGGGCAGGTATTAGAATCGGTGAAGCTTTCTTT.

This clonotype was found once. It may be a read error: a sequence one base away is much more abundant. The rearrangement links TRBV6-1 to TRBJ1-5; maybe TRBD1 (6 bases). Germline V CDR1 and CDR2: MNHNS, SASEGT. This CDR3 has 11 amino acids. The V gene lost 6 bases and the J gene lost 10 bases, with 10 bases spanning the gap. Written as DNA, the CDR3 is TGTGCCAGCAGAGAACAGGGACCCCAGCATTTT. The encoded protein is CASREQGPQHF.

A note on this clonotype: Here the CDR3 omits its conserved ending phenylalanine or tryptophan, so a read error is the likely source. V and J are TRBV4-3 and TRBJ1-5; weak D call: TRBD1 (6 bases). Trimming shortened V by 0 bases and J by 11 bases, and 17 bases separated the two germline ends. There are 15 residues in the CDR3. Germline values: CDR1 LGHNA, CDR2 YSLEER. The CDR3 region has the DNA TGCGCCAGCAGCCAAGATCCCTCCCTTAGGGGGGCCCAGCATATT. Encoded protein: CASSQDPSLRGAQHI.

This clonotype was counted only a few times. The V and J genes are TRBV4-2 and TRBJ2-3; D is uncertain. With 2 bases removed from V and 1 base from J, the gap between germline ends came to 7 bases. Germline loops: CDR1 LGHNA, CDR2 YNFKEQ. The CDR3 runs 14 residues. CDR3 DNA sequence: TGTGCCAGCAGCCAAATAGCTGGCACAGATACGCAGTATTTT. Protein product: CASSQIAGTDTQYF.

The chain carries TRBV7-8 and TRBJ2-1; the match to TRBD1 covers 7 bases. The CDR3 loop spans 21 amino acids. From germline, CDR1 is SGHVS and CDR2 FQNEAQ. V trimming: 1 base; J trimming: 6 bases; junction bases outside the gene matches: 24. Written as DNA, the CDR3 is TGTGCCAGCAGCTTAGGACAGGGCGTTATGATAGCGACGAATACCTTCAATGAGCAGTTCTTC. It specifies CASSLGQGVMIATNTFNEQFF.

As regards this clonotype: This could be a read error, since a much larger clone is one nucleotide away. The chain links TRBV7-8 to TRBJ1-1; a weak D match, TRBD1 (6 bases). V lost 5 bases and J 7 bases, leaving 14 bases between the germline ends. Per germline, CDR1 SGHVS and CDR2 FQNEAQ. The CDR3 spans 13 residues. The CDR3 sequence: CASSPDRGIEAFF. The CDR3 coding sequence is TGTGCCAGCAGCCCGGACAGAGGAATTGAAGCTTTCTTT.

V usage is TRBV27 and J usage is TRBJ2-5, with D uncertain. The CDR3 is 15 residues long. Deletions cut 2 bases from V and 4 bases from J, with 14 bases between. Germline lookup yields CDR1 MNHEY and CDR2 SMNVEV (reference sequence). Written as DNA, the CDR3 is TGTGCCAGCAGTTTAATCTCCACGCTCGGAGAGACCCAGTACTTC. It specifies CASSLISTLGETQYF.

The V gene is TRBV20-1, the J gene TRBJ2-7; D unclear. In germline, CDR1 is DFQATT, CDR2 SNEGSKA (reference sequence). This CDR3 region has 13 residues. V was clipped by 6 bases and J by 0 bases, with 12 bases between them. The CDR3 loop reads CSAQLTSSYEQYF. Written as DNA, the CDR3 is TGCAGTGCCCAACTAACCAGCTCCTACGAGCAGTACTTC.

The chain has TRBV5-3 and TRBJ2-2; 7 positions match TRBD2. TRBV5-3 is an ORF for which the function is uncertain. The CDR3 extends over 14 amino acids. V trimming: 8 bases; J trimming: 6 bases; junction bases outside the gene matches: 10. The CDR3 reads CASSHPSGAGELFF. CDR3 DNA: TGTGCCAGCAGCCACCCGAGCGGGGCCGGGGAGCTGTTTTTT.